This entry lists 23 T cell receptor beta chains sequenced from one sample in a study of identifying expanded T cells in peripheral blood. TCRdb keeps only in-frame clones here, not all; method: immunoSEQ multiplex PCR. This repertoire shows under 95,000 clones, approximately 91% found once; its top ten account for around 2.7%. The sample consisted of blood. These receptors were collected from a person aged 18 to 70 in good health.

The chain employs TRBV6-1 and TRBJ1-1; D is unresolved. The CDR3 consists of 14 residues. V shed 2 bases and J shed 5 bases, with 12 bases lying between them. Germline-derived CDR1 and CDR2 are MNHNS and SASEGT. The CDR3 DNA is TGTGCCAGCAGTGAATTAGACGGGGAAACTGAAGCTTTCTTT. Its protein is CASSELDGETEAFF.

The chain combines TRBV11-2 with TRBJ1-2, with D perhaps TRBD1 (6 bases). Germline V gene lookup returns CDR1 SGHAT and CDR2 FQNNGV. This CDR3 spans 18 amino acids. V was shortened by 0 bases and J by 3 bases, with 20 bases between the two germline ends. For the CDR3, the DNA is TGTGCCAGCAGCTTAGATACTAGTTTGGGGGGCATAGACTATGGCTACACCTTC. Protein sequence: CASSLDTSLGGIDYGYTF.

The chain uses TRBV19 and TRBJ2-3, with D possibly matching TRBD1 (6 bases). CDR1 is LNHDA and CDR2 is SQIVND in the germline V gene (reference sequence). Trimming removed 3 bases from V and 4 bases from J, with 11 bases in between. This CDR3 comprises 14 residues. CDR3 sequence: CASSIGGPPDTQYF. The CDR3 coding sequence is TGTGCCAGTAGTATTGGGGGCCCCCCAGATACGCAGTATTTT.

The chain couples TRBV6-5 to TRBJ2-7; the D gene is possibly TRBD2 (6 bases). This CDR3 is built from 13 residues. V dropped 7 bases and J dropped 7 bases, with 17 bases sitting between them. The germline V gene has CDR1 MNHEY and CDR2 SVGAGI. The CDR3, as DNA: TGTGCCAGCACCACAAGACTAGTTGATGAGCAGTACTTC. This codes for CASTTRLVDEQYF.

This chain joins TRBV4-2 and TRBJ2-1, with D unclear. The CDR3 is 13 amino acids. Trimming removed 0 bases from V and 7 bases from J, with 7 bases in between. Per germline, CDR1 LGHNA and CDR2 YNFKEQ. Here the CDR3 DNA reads TGTGCCAGCAGCCAAGATTCAATAAATGAGCAGTTCTTC. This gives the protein CASSQDSINEQFF.

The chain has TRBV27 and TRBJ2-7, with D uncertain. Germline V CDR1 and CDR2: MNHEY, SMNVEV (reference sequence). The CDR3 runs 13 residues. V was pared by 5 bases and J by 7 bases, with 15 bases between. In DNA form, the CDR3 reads TGTGCCAGCAGTACACACGTTCTTTTAGAGCAGTACTTC. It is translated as CASSTHVLLEQYF.

This CDR3 reads CASRGLAENTGELFF. The CDR3 DNA follows: TGTGCCAGCAGGGGACTAGCGGAGAACACCGGGGAGCTGTTTTTT. The genes are TRBV6-5 and TRBJ2-2; 11 bases line up with TRBD2. The CDR3 runs to 15 residues. Germline V gene sequence: CDR1 MNHEY, CDR2 SVGAGI. With V trimmed by 6 bases and J by 1 base, 1 base remained unmatched.

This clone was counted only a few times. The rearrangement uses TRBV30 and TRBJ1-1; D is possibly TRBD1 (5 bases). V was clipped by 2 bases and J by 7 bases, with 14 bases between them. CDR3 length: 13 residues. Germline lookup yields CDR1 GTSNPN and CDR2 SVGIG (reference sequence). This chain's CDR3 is CAWSKGVLGEAFF. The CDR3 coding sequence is TGTGCCTGGAGTAAAGGGGTACTGGGTGAAGCTTTCTTT.

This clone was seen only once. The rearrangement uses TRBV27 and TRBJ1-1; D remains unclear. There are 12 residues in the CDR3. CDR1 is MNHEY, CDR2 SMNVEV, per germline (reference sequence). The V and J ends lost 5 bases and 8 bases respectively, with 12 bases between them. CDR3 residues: CASSLPGPEAFF. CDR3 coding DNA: TGTGCCAGCAGTCTACCGGGCCCCGAAGCTTTCTTT.

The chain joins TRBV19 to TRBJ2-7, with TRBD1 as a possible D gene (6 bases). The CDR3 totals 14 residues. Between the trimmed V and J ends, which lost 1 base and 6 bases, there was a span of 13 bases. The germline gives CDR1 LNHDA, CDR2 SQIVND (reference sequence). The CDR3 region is CASSIVHSGAEQYF. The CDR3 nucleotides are TGTGCCAGTAGTATAGTACACTCAGGGGCCGAGCAGTACTTC.

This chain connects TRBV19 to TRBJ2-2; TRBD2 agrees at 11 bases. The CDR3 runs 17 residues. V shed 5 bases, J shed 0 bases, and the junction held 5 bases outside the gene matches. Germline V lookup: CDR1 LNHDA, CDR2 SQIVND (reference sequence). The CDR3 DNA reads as TGTGCCAGTAGTCCGGGACTAGCGGACGCGAACACCGGGGAGCTGTTTTTT. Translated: CASSPGLADANTGELFF.

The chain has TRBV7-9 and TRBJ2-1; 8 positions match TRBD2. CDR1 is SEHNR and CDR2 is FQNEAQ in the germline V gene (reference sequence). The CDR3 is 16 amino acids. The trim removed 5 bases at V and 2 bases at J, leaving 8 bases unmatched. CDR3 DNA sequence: TGTGCCAGCAGCCCACAACTAGCGGAGCCCTACAATGAGCAGTTCTTC. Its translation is CASSPQLAEPYNEQFF.

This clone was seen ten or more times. Here the CDR3 reads CSVGGTGTSETYEQYF. CDR3 DNA: TGCAGCGTAGGCGGTACAGGGACTAGCGAGACCTACGAGCAGTACTTC. The V and J genes are TRBV29-1 and TRBJ2-7; 10 bases map to TRBD2. This CDR3 comprises 16 residues. Trimming at V came to 6 bases and at J to 2 bases, leaving 13 bases not matched to a gene. Germline assignment: CDR1 SQVTM and CDR2 ANQGSEA.

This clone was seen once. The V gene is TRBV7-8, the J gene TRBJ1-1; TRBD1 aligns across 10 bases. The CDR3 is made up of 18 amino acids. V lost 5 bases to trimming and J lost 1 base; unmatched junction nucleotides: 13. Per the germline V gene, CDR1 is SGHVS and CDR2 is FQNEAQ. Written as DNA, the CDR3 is TGTGCCAGCAGCCATAGGTTAGGGACAGGGGAAAGGAACACTGAAGCTTTCTTT. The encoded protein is CASSHRLGTGERNTEAFF.

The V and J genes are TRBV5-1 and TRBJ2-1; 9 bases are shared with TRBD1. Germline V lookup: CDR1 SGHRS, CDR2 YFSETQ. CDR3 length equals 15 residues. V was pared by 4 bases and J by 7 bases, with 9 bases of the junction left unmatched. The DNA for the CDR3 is TGCGCCAGCAGCCCCGGGACAGGGTACGCAAATGAGCAGTTCTTC. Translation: CASSPGTGYANEQFF.

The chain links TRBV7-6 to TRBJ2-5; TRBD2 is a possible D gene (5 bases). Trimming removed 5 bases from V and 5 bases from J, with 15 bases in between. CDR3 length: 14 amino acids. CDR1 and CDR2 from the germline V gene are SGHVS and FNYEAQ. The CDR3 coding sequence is TGTGCCAGCAGCCTGACCGGGAATGCGGAGACCCAGTACTTC. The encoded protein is CASSLTGNAETQYF.

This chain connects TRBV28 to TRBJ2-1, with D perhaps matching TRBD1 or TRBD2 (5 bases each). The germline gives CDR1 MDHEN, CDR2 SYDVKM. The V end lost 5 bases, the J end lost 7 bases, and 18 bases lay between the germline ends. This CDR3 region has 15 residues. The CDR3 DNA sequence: TGTGCCAGCAGTCGACCGGGACCCCAAGGGAATGAGCAGTTCTTC. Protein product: CASSRPGPQGNEQFF.

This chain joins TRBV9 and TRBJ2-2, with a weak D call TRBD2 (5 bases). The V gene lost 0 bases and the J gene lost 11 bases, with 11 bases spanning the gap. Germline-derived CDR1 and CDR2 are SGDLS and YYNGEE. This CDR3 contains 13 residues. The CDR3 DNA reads TGTGCCAGCAGCGTAGGGCTAGCAGAAGAGCTGTTTTTT. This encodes CASSVGLAEELFF.

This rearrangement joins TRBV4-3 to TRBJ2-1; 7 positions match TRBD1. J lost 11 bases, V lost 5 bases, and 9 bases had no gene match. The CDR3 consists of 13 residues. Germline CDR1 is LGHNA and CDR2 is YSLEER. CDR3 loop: CASSTEGAEKQFF. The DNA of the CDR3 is TGCGCCAGCAGCACCGAGGGGGCTGAGAAGCAGTTCTTC.

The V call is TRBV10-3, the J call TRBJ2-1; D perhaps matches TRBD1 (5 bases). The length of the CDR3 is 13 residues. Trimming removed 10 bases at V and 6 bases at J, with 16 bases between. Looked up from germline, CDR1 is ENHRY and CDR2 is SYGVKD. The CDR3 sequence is CATLQGTSNEQFF. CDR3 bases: TGTGCCACCCTCCAGGGTACAAGCAATGAGCAGTTCTTC.

The CDR3 region is CASSVYGSSYEQYF. The CDR3 DNA is TGTGCCAGCAGCGTCTACGGCTCCTCCTACGAGCAGTACTTC. The chain employs TRBV9 and TRBJ2-7; no clear D gene. This CDR3 is built from 14 residues. V dropped 2 bases and J dropped 0 bases, with 9 bases sitting between them. Germline-derived CDR1 and CDR2 are SGDLS and YYNGEE.

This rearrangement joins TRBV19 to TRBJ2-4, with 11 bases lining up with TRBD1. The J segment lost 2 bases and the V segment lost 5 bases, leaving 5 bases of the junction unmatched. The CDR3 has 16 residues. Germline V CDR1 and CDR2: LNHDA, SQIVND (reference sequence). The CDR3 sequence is CASSPGTGGPKNIQYF. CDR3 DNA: TGTGCCAGTAGTCCTGGGACAGGGGGGCCCAAAAACATTCAGTACTTC.

The CDR3 loop reads CASSHPGDTQYF. The DNA for the CDR3 is TGTGCCAGCAGCCATCCGGGAGATACGCAGTATTTT. V gene TRBV7-2 combines with J gene TRBJ2-3, with D hard to call. Trimming cost V 5 bases and J 5 bases, with 8 bases left between them. The CDR3 is 12 residues long. Per germline, CDR1 SGHTA and CDR2 FQGNSA.